One sample yielded the 8 T cell receptor beta chains listed below, sequenced in a study of blood T cell repertoires in COVID-19. Sequenced by immunoSEQ multiplex PCR; TCRdb stores in-frame clones only, minus some. The sample has 200,000 to 300,000 clones, roughly 87% seen once; the top ten hold 7.2%. Sample: peripheral blood. These receptor sequences come from a man aged 60-69 years who had recovered from COVID-19.

In DNA, the CDR3 is TGCGCCAGCAGCTTTTATTCCGACAGCTACAATGAGCAGTTCTTC. It is translated as CASSFYSDSYNEQFF. V and J are TRBV5-1 and TRBJ2-1; D possibly corresponds to TRBD1 (5 bases). V gave up 2 bases and J gave up 3 bases, with 12 bases separating them. CDR1 is SGHRS, CDR2 YFSETQ, per germline. The CDR3 extends over 15 amino acids.

This sequence joins TRBV20-1 and TRBJ2-7; 7 positions agree with TRBD1. Per the germline V gene, CDR1 is DFQATT and CDR2 is SNEGSKA (reference sequence). V dropped 6 bases and J dropped 3; count of bases not matched to a gene: 2. This CDR3 comprises 11 residues. CDR3 sequence reads: CSAGTDYEQYV. In nucleotides, the CDR3 is TGCAGTGCAGGGACAGACTACGAGCAGTACGTC.

V is TRBV7-8 and J is TRBJ2-6, with D tentatively TRBD1 (5 bases). Germline V gene lookup returns CDR1 SGHVS and CDR2 FQNEAQ. The V end was cut by 5 bases, the J end by 0 bases, with 20 bases between. The CDR3 spans 19 residues. This CDR3 reads CASSGPPTVPLSGANVLTF. DNA for the CDR3: TGTGCCAGCAGCGGACCCCCGACAGTTCCCCTCTCTGGGGCCAACGTCCTGACTTTC.

This clone was seen just once. The chain has TRBV7-2 and TRBJ2-7; 9 bases fit TRBD2. With 3 bases clipped from V and 6 bases from J, the junction kept 3 bases outside the gene matches. The germline CDR1 and CDR2 sequences are SGHTA and FQGNSA. There are 13 residues in the CDR3. As DNA, the CDR3 is TGTGCCAGCAGCTTGCGGGGGGGGTTCGAGCAGTACTTC. Residues: CASSLRGGFEQYF.

This chain uses TRBV3-1 (or the pseudogene TRBV3-2) with TRBJ1-4; 9 bases are a match to TRBD1. J gave up 8 bases and V 3 bases, and 10 bases lay outside the gene matches. The CDR3 loop spans 16 amino acids. Germline V CDR1 and CDR2: LGHDT, YNNKEL (reference sequence). CDR3 sequence reads: CASSHQSRQGGEKLFF. The CDR3 nucleotides are TGTGCCAGCAGCCATCAATCAAGACAGGGGGGGGAAAAACTGTTTTTT.

V and J are TRBV6-1 and TRBJ2-7, with 9 bases lining up with TRBD2. CDR3 length: 16 residues. V was pared by 2 bases and J by 5 bases, with 10 bases of the junction left unmatched. Germline values: CDR1 MNHNS, CDR2 SASEGT. This CDR3 reads CASSERRASGVNEQYV. The CDR3 DNA follows: TGTGCCAGCAGTGAACGGAGGGCTAGCGGGGTTAACGAGCAGTACGTC.

A few counts support this clone. This chain links TRBV6-2 or TRBV6-3 with TRBJ2-7, with D possibly matching TRBD2 (6 bases). The CDR3 totals 16 residues. The V gene's germline CDR1 is MNHEY and CDR2 SVGEGT. V was cut by 0 bases and J by 2 bases, with 14 bases left in between. CDR3 loop: CASSYSTSQRAYEQYV. Here the CDR3 DNA reads TGTGCCAGCAGTTACTCGACCTCCCAGCGGGCCTACGAGCAGTACGTC.

This clone has at least ten counts. The chain recombines TRBV25-1 with TRBJ2-2; TRBD1 matches 7 bases. The CDR3 runs 16 residues. The trim removed 5 bases at V and 4 bases at J, leaving 10 bases unmatched. Germline V gene lookup returns CDR1 MGHDK and CDR2 SYGVNS. The CDR3 DNA is TGTGCCAGCAGTAAATCCGGGACAGCGAGCACCGGGGAGCTGTTTTTT. Protein product: CASSKSGTASTGELFF.